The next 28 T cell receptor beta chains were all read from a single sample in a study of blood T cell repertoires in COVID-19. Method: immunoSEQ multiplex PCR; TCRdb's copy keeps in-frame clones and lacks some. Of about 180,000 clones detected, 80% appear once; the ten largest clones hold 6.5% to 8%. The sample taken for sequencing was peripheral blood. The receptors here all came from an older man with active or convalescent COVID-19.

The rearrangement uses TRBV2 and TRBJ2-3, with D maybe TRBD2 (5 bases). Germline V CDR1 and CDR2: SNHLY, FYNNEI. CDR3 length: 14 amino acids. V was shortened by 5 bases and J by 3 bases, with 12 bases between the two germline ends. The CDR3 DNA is TGTGCCAGCAGTTGGGAGTTGAAGACAGATACGCAGTATTTT. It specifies CASSWELKTDTQYF.

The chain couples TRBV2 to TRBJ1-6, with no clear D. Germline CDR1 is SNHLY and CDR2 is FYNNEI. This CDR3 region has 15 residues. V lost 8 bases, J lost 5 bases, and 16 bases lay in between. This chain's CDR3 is CASEALQRNNSPLHF. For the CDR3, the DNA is TGTGCCAGCGAGGCGCTGCAGAGGAATAATTCACCCCTCCACTTT.

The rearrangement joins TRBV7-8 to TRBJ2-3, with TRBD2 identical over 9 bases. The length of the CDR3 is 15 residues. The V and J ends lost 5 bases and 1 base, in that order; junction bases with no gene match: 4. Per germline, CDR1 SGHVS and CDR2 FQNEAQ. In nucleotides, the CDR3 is TGTGCCAGCAGCGATATAGCGGGGGGCACAGATACGCAGTATTTT. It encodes CASSDIAGGTDTQYF.

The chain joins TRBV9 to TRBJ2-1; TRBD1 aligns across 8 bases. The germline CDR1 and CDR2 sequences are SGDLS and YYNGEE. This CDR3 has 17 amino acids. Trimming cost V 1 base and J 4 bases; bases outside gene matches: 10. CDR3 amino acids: CASSVNPTGDTYNEQFF. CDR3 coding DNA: TGTGCCAGCAGCGTAAACCCGACAGGGGATACGTACAATGAGCAGTTCTTC.

The CDR3 loop is CSGRDRASGYTF. The CDR3 DNA reads TGCAGCGGACGGGACAGGGCCTCTGGCTACACCTTC. The chain employs TRBV29-1 and TRBJ1-2, with 9 bases matching TRBD1. Germline loops: CDR1 SQVTM, CDR2 ANQGSEA. There are 12 residues in the CDR3. V was pared by 7 bases and J by 7 bases, with 7 bases of the junction left unmatched.

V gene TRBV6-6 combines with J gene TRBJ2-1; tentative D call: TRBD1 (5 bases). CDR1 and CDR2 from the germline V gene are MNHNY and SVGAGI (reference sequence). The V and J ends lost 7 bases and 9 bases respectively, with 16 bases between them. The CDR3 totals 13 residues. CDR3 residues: CASTLPDRGEQFF. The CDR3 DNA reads TGTGCCAGCACCCTACCGGATAGGGGTGAGCAGTTCTTC.

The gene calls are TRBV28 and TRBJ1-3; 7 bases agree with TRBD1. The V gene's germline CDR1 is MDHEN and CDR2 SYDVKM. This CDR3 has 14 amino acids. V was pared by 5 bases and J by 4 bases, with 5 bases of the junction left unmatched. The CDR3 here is CASSPTGYGNTIYF. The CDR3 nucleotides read TGTGCCAGCAGTCCGACAGGGTACGGAAACACCATATATTTT.

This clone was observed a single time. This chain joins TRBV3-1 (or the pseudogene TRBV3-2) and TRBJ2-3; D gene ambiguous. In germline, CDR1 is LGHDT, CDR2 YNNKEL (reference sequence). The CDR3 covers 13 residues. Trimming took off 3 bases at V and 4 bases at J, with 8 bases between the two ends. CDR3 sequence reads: CASSHGQADTQYF. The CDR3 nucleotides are TGTGCCAGCAGCCATGGTCAGGCAGATACGCAGTATTTT.

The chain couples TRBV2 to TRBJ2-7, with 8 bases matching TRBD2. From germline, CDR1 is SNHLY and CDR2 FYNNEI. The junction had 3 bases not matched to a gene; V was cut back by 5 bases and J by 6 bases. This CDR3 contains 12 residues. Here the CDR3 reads CASSFTSGEQYF. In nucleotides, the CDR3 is TGTGCCAGCAGTTTTACTAGCGGCGAGCAGTACTTC. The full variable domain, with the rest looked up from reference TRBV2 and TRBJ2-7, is EPEVTQTPSHQVTQMGQEVILRCVPISNHLYFYWYRQILGQKVEFLVSFYNNEISEKSEIFDDQFSVERPDGSNFTLKIRSTKLEDSAMYFCASSFTSGEQYFGPGTRLTVT.

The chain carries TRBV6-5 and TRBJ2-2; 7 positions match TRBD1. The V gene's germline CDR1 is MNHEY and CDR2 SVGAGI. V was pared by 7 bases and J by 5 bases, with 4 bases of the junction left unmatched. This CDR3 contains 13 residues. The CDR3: CASIYRGTGELFF. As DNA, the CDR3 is TGTGCCAGCATCTACAGGGGAACCGGGGAGCTGTTTTTT.

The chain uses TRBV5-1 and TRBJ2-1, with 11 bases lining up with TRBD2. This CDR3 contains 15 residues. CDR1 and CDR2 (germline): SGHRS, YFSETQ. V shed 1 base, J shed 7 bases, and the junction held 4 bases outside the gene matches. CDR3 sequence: CASSLLAGGQNEQFF. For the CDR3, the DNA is TGCGCCAGCAGCTTGCTAGCGGGAGGTCAAAATGAGCAGTTCTTC.

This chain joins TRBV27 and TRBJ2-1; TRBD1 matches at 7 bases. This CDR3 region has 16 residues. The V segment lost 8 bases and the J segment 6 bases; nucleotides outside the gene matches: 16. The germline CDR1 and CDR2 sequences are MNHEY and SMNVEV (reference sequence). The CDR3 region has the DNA TGTGCCAGCGCTACAAGGGACAGCGCCCTTGGCAATGAGCAGTTCTTC. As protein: CASATRDSALGNEQFF.

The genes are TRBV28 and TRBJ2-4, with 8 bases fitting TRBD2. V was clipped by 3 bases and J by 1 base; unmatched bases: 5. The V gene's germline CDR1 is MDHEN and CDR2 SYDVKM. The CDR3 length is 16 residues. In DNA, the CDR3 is TGTGCCAGCAGTTTTATCGGGGGGGAGGCCAAAAACATTCAGTACTTC. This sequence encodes CASSFIGGEAKNIQYF.

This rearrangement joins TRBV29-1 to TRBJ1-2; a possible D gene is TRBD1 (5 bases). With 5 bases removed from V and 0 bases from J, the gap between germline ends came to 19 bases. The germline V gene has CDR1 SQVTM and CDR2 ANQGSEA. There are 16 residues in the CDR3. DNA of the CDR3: TGCAGCGTTATCCTCTTTACAGGCCAAGCTAACTATGGCTACACCTTC. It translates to CSVILFTGQANYGYTF.

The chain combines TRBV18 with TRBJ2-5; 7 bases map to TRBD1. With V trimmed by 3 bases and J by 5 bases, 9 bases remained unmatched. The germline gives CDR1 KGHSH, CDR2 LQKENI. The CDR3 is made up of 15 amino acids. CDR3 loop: CASSPVQTGTETQYF. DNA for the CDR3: TGTGCCAGCTCACCCGTTCAGACAGGGACGGAGACCCAGTACTTC.

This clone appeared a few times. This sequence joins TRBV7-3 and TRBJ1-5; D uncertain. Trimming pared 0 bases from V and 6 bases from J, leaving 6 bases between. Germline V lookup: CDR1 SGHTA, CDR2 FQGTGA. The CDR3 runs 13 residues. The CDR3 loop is CASSLTGGQPQHF. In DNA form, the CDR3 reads TGTGCCAGCAGCTTAACTGGAGGTCAGCCCCAGCATTTT.

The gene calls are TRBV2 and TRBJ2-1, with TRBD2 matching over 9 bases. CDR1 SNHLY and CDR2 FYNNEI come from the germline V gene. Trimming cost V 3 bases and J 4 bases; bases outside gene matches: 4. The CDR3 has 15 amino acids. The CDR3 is CASSEGTSQYNEQFF. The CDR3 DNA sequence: TGTGCCAGCAGTGAGGGGACTAGCCAGTACAATGAGCAGTTCTTC. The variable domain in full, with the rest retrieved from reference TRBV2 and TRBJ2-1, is EPEVTQTPSHQVTQMGQEVILRCVPISNHLYFYWYRQILGQKVEFLVSFYNNEISEKSEIFDDQFSVERPDGSNFTLKIRSTKLEDSAMYFCASSEGTSQYNEQFFGPGTRLTVL.

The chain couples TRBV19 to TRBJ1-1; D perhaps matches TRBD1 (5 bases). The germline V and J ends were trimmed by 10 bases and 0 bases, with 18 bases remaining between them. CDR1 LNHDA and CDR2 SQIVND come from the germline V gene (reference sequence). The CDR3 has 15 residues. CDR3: CATPPEGAVNTEAFF. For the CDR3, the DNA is TGTGCCACCCCCCCAGAAGGGGCGGTGAACACTGAAGCTTTCTTT.

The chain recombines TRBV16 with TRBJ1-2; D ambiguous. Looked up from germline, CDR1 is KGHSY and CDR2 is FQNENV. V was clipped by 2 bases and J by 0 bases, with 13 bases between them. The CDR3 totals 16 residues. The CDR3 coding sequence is TGTGCCAGCAGCCAAATGTTAACCGTAGCTAACTATGGCTACACCTTC. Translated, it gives CASSQMLTVANYGYTF.

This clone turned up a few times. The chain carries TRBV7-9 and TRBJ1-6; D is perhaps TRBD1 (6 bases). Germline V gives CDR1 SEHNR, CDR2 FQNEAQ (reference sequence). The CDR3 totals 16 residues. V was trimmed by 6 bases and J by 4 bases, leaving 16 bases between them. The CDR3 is CASSQSQGSYNSPLHF. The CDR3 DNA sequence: TGTGCCAGCAGTCAATCCCAGGGGTCTTATAATTCACCCCTCCACTTT.

The CDR3 is CASSNSGSQYEQYF. In DNA, the CDR3 is TGTGCCAGCAGCAATAGCGGGAGTCAGTACGAGCAGTACTTC. The chain joins TRBV11-3 to TRBJ2-7, with 9 bases aligning to TRBD2. Germline values: CDR1 SGHNT, CDR2 YENEEA. The CDR3 has 14 residues. The V and J ends lost 5 bases and 4 bases, in that order; junction bases with no gene match: 6.

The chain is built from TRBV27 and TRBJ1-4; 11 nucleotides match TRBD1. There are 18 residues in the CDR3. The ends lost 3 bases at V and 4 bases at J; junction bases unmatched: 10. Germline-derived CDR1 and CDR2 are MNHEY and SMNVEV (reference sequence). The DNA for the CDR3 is TGTGCCAGCAGTTTTCGCCGGACAGGGGGCTATGTTAATGAAAAACTGTTTTTT. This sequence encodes CASSFRRTGGYVNEKLFF. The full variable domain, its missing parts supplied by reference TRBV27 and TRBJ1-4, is EAQVTQNPRYLITVTGKKLTVTCSQNMNHEYMSWYRQDPGLGLRQIYYSMNVEVTDKGDVPEGYKVSRKEKRNFPLILESPSPNQTSLYFCASSFRRTGGYVNEKLFFGSGTQLSVL.

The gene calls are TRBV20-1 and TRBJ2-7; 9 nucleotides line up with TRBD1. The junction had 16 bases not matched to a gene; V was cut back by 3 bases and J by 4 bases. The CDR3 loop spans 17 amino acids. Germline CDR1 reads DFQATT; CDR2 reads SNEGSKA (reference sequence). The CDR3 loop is CSASRGFVGQGGYEQYF. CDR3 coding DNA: TGCAGTGCTAGTAGGGGCTTTGTGGGACAGGGAGGTTACGAGCAGTACTTC.

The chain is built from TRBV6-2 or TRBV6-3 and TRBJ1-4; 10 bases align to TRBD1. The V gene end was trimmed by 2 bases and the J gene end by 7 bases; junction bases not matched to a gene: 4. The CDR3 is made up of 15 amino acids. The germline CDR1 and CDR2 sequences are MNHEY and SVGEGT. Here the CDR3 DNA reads TGTGCCAGCAGTTACCGGGGACAGGGGAGTGAAAAACTGTTTTTT. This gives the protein CASSYRGQGSEKLFF.

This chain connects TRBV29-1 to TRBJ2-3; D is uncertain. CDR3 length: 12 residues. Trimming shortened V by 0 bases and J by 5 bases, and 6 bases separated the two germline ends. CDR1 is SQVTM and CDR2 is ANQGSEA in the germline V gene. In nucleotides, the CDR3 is TGCAGCGTTGAAGATTTAAAAGATACGCAGTATTTT. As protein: CSVEDLKDTQYF.

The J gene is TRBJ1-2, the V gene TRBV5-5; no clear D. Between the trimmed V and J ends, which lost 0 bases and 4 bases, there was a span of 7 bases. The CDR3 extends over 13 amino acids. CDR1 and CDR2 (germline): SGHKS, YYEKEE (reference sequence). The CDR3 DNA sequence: TGTGCCAGCAGCTTGGACAACACCTATGGCTACACCTTC. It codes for CASSLDNTYGYTF.

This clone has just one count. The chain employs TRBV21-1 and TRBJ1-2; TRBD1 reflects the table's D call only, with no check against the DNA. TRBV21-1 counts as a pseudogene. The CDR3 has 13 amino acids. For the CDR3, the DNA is TGTGCCAGCAGCAGGTCACAGGCAGGGGGCTACACCTTC. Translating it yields CASSRSQAGGYTF.

This CDR3 reads CASSHKRGFNEKLFF. CDR3 nucleotide sequence: TGTGCCAGCAGCCACAAAAGGGGGTTTAATGAAAAACTGTTTTTT. The V and J genes are TRBV3-1 (or the pseudogene TRBV3-2) and TRBJ1-4; D is possibly TRBD1 (6 bases). CDR3 length: 15 amino acids. V was clipped by 3 bases and J by 4 bases, with 12 bases between them. Germline CDR1 and CDR2: LGHDT and YNNKEL (reference sequence).